Listed here is a single TCR beta chain. Its antigen specificity is not known. Within one base of it there is no much larger clone, and no base qualities were kept. The sample comes from a study of cytomegalovirus exposure and HLA in healthy donors (dated by TCRdb to the late 2010s). At the level of the whole study: In an earlier analysis of 587 of the donors, 250 to 300 Gb of sequence data and approximately 120 million unique TCR beta sequences from about 179 million T cells were reported. To predict cytomegalovirus infection status, the study combined high-throughput TCR immunosequencing, statistical association of individual TCRs with disease status, and machine learning. In the later analysis, no new phenotypic data were used to find candidate immune exposures; instead, reliance was placed on TCR beta sequences and their occurrence across donors. The aim of the study was to test whether cataloging public T cell receptors could identify signatures of past pathogen exposure. The study profiled the T cell repertoires of hundreds of subjects by immunosequencing and related them to cytomegalovirus serostatus. Alongside the repertoire data, information on donor age, sex, ethnicity and CMV serostatus was compiled. Genome-wide SNP genotypes for about 65% of the 666 donors were used in a later genetic analysis, which treated that subset as a discovery cohort. HLA typing included class I and class II loci at four-digit resolution. A separate validation cohort of 100 to 150 different subjects was used in addition to the approximately 700-subject first cohort. The number of donors typed differed by locus, with 629-630 for A, B, C, DRB1 and DQB1, about 500 for DQA1, nearly 610 for DPA1, and around 460 for DPB1. Among a few hundred genotyped donors of the cohort, an average of about 240,000 unique TCR beta nucleotide sequences were sequenced per donor, roughly a sixth of them non-productive. Several DR-DQ haplotypes were treated as single units for association and clustering because of strong linkage in the cohort. Among the roughly 370 genotyped donors, approximately 77% belonged to the genetic ancestry cluster associated with self-reported Caucasian donors. To decide whether each TCR beta V gene segment behaved as functional or pseudogenic, an earlier analysis of some 570 of the donors relied on high-throughput TCR beta sequencing. Approximately 330 gigabases of sequencing data and roughly 81 million unique TCR sequences made up an early release that covered over 550 HLA-typed donors. All discovery cohort repertoires had been generated using a single sequencing platform. In a later analysis, previously published TCR beta repertoires from roughly 710 donors were re-analyzed and high-resolution HLA genotyping was added so that TCR occurrence patterns could be studied. Overall results and qualifications from the work: A later analysis found that most CMV-associated TCR beta chains appeared HLA-restricted, with HLA associations seemingly driven largely by CMV exposure. In a later genetic analysis, a missense DCLRE1C variant was associated with V-gene and J-gene trimming of TCR beta chains, and the association was replicated in an independent cohort. At a false discovery rate of 0.05, a later analysis linked about 17,000 TCR beta sequences to specific HLA alleles. In an earlier analysis of over 550 of the donors, most TCR beta V segments were observed in productive rearrangements about 87% or about 30% of the time, broadly matching IMGT annotations. A further reported finding was that TCR beta sequences accurately predicted the HLA-A and HLA-B alleles for most subjects in the first cohort. While some public TCRs were present in many individuals, most TCR sequences turned up only very rarely across donors. In a later analysis, HLA-associated TCR beta chains showed more clonal expansion and lower generation probabilities than non-associated chains that were equally common. The earlier analysis of almost 600 of the donors excluded roughly 16 rarely observed V segments, including chromosome 9 orphons, because counts were too low. A few of the identified cytomegalovirus-associated TCR beta chains were confirmed in vitro to be specific for cytomegalovirus antigens. In a later genetic analysis, fewer N-insertions in productive TCRs were reported among donors in an Asian-associated ancestry cluster than the roughly 710-donor mean. A cluster of highly shared sequence variants was judged likely to be a technical artifact of the sequencing pipeline. Because some donors lacked HLA typing at each locus, the association tests relied only on the typed subset. The authors suggested that the approach could potentially be generalized to other disease states and immunological phenotypes. Roughly uniform sequencing depth across donors was assumed in presence/absence analyses, although this assumption may not hold. Several of the top co-occurrence clusters appeared to be linked to parvovirus B19, influenza, CMV and Epstein-Barr virus, according to a later analysis. The only immune exposure information available for the cohort was CMV serostatus. The classifier was reported to diagnose cytomegalovirus status with high specificity and sensitivity in both the original and validation cohorts. This cohort had only TCR beta chains sequenced, and the lack of alpha or paired-chain data limited which features could be detected. Strong co-occurrence of HLA alleles, especially DR and DQ, made assigning TCR associations to individual alleles difficult. Linkage disequilibrium might explain the correlated functional status among segregating V segments, but an unknown experimental factor could not be excluded. The 87-base-pair reads could not distinguish some IMGT-functional V segments, including TRBV6-2 and TRBV6-3, so those segments were excluded. A total of 150 or so TCR beta chains were listed by the study as associated with cytomegalovirus. A later analysis found that TCR association rates varied across HLA loci, with DRB1 alleles showing the most associated TCRs and HLA-C alleles the fewest.

The CDR3 sequence holds 18 residues, the cysteine and phenylalanine included. Only the CDR3 region is kept as DNA, spanning 54 bases read in frame from base 1. V sheds 4 bases and J sheds 4 bases, leaving 23 bases between their ends. The germline V gene (reference sequence) yields SGHKS for CDR1 and YYEKEE for CDR2. In total, approximately 700 healthy bone marrow donors made up the cohort. All cohort members were sampled while nominally healthy, although unrecorded immune exposures were likely present. The donor was CMV seropositive and was included in the group of some 290 seropositive cohort members. A peripheral blood sample was collected from each donor, and TCR beta sequencing was performed on peripheral blood mononuclear cells. The Qiagen DNeasy Blood Extraction Kit was used to extract genomic DNA from the blood cell samples. Receptor libraries were prepared by the immunoSEQ multiplex PCR assay. For the multiplex PCR, a mixture combining 60 forward primers for TCR Vbeta segments and 13 reverse primers for TCR Jbeta segments was used. The CDR3 region of rearranged TCR beta genes was amplified from genomic DNA by a multiplex PCR assay. The amplified TCR beta libraries were sequenced on the Illumina HiSeq System as 87-base-pair reads. On the authors' methods: In a later analysis, tens of millions of unique TCR beta chains were counted across the 500 to 850 repertoires, and roughly 11 million of these chains were shared by at least two donors. A nearest-neighbor algorithm error-corrected the raw reads and collapsed the reads into unique sequences, merging closely related sequences to remove PCR and sequencing errors. Alignment of CDR3 sequences to IMGT reference sequences was used to assign V, D and J gene segments. For a sequence to be retained, a match of at least six nucleotides to both a V gene segment and a J gene segment was required. A rearrangement was called productive if the CDR3 had no stop codons and remained in frame with V and J, and every other rearrangement was called non-productive. Following IMGT convention, CDR3 was defined as the stretch from the second conserved V-encoded cysteine to the conserved J-encoded phenylalanine. In an earlier analysis of 550 to 650 of the donors, sequences lacking an unambiguous match to a single V gene segment were excluded. An earlier analysis of several hundred of the donors called V segments functional above 56.7% productive rearrangements and segregating when the between-donor standard deviation exceeded 5%. A statistical classification framework was built to diagnose cytomegalovirus status from the catalog of TCR beta chain sequences. A later analysis assigned V and J genes by comparing TCR nucleotide sequences with IMGT/GENE-DB human TR gene sequences. The TCRdist pipeline was used in a later analysis to assign CDR3 sequences and most-parsimonious VDJ recombination scenarios. A later analysis defined each TCR beta chain by its CDR3 amino acid sequence plus V-gene family, and excluded reads lacking a unique V-gene family. As a way to deal with suspected cross-contamination and a sequencing artifact, a later analysis dropped over 550 nucleotide sequences that were highly shared and had low generation probability. In a later analysis, a clonal expansion index for each public chain was calculated from normalized within-repertoire ranks of inferred template counts. In a later analysis, generation probabilities were computed with a VDJ recombination model fitted to out-of-frame rearrangements, and the resulting probabilities were checked against IGoR. In a later analysis, TCR-TCR, TCR-HLA and TCR-CMV co-occurrence was scored with hypergeometric tests, and a repertoire-size bias correction was applied to TCR pairs. A later analysis estimated false discovery rates by permuting HLA or CMV assignments 20 times. A later analysis grouped co-occurring TCRs with DBSCAN, adding TCRdist sequence similarity when clustering within HLA-allele-positive subsets. Co-occurrence clustering excluded repertoires with fewer than 30,000 or more than 120,000 public chains, plus five with anomalous nucleotide sharing. TCRdb re-hosts the immuneACCESS table, in-frame sequences only. Its copies lack some clones; in the studies checked, an unresolved V gene accounts for under half of them, and the cause for the rest is not known. V and J calls and clone size are as listed in that table; D and trimming were resolved from the DNA. This sample gives 140,000 or so clones in total; around 78% of them show up just once. Jointly, the top ten make up over 2% of the sample.

The receptor was derived from a woman aged 18-29 years in good health and CMV-seropositive. Sequenced: PBMCs. The sequence joins TRBV5-5 to TRBJ2-2, with TRBD2 as a weak D call on 6 bases. The DNA sequence follows: TGTGCCAGCAGCCCGGGCCACACTGGGGGGTCGGGCACCGGGGAGCTGTTTTTT. It encodes CASSPGHTGGSGTGELFF. Here the CDR3 is joined to the reference TRBV5-5 and TRBJ2-2 genes, and the full variable domain is: DAGVTQSPTHLIKTRGQQVTLRCSPISGHKSVSWYQQVLGQGPQFIFQYYEKEERGRGNFPDRFSARQFPNYSSELNVNALLLGDSALYLCASSPGHTGGSGTGELFFGEGSRLTVL.